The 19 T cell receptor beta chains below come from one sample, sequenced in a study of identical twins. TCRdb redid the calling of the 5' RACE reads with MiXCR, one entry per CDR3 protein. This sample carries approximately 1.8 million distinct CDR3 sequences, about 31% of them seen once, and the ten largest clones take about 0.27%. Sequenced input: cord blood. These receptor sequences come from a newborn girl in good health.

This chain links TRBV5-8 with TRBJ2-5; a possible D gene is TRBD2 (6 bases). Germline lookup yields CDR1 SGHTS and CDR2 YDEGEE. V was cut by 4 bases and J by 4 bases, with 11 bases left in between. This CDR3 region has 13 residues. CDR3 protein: CASSGGSRETQYF. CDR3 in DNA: TGTGCCAGCAGCGGGGGGTCGAGAGAGACCCAGTACTTC. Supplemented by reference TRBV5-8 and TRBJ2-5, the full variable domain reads EAGVTQSPTHLIKTRGQQATLRCSPISGHTSVYWYQQALGLGLQFLLWYDEGEERNRGNFPPRFSGRQFPNYSSELNVNALELEDSALYLCASSGGSRETQYFGPGTRLLVL.

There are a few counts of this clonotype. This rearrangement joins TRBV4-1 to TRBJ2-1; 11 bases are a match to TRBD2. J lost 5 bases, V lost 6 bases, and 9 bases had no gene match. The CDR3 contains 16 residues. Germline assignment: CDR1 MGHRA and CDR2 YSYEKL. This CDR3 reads CASRSPGTSGHNEQFF. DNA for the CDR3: TGCGCCAGCAGAAGCCCTGGGACTAGCGGACACAATGAGCAGTTCTTC.

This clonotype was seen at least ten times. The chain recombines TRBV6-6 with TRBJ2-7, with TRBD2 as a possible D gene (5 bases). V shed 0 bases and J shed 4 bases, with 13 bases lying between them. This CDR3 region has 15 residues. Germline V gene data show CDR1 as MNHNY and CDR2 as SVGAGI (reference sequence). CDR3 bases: TGTGCCAGCAGTTACTCGACTACAAACCAATACGAGCAGTACTTC. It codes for CASSYSTTNQYEQYF.

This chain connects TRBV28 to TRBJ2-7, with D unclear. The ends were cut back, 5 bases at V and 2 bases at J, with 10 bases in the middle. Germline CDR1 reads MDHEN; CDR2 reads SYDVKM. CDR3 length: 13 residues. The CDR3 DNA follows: TGTGCCAGCAGTGTTAGCTGGACCTACGAGCAGTACTTC. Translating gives CASSVSWTYEQYF.

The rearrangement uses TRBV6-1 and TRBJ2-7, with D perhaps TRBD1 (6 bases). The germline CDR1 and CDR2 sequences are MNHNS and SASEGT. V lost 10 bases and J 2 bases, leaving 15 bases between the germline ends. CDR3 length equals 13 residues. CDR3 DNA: TGTGCCATCAGGGACAAGGTGGCCTACGAGCAGTACTTC. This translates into CAIRDKVAYEQYF.

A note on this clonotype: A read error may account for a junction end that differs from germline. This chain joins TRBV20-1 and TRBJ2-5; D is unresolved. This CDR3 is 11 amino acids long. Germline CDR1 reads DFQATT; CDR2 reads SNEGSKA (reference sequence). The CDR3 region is CSAGERKTQYF. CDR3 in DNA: TGCAGTGCTGGAGAGAGGAAGACCCAGTACTTC.

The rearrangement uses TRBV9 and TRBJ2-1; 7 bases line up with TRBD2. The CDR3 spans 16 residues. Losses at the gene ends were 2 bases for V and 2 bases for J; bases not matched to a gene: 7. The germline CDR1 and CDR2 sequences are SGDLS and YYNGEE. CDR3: CASSVGRGDPYNEQFF. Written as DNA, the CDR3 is TGTGCCAGCAGCGTTGGACGGGGGGATCCCTACAATGAGCAGTTCTTC. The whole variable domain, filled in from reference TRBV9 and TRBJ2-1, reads DSGVTQTPKHLITATGQRVTLRCSPRSGDLSVYWYQQSLDQGLQFLIQYYNGEERAKGNILERFSAQQFPDLHSELNLSSLELGDSALYFCASSVGRGDPYNEQFFGPGTRLTVL.

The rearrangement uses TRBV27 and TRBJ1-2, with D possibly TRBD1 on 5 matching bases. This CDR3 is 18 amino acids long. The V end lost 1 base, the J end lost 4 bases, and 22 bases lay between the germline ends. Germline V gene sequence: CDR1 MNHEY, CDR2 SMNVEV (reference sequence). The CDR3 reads CASSLFGRGGGTSYGYTF. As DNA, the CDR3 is TGTGCCAGCAGTTTATTTGGGCGGGGCGGGGGTACCTCCTATGGCTACACCTTC.

The CDR3 DNA is TGTGCCAGCAGAAGAGGGGCGGGTGAGCAGTACTTC. Its protein is CASRRGAGEQYF. The chain carries TRBV7-8 and TRBJ2-7; D may correspond to TRBD1 or TRBD2 (5 bases each). V lost 6 bases to trimming and J lost 7 bases, with 13 bases between them. Looked up from germline, CDR1 is SGHVS and CDR2 is FQNEAQ. There are 12 residues in the CDR3.

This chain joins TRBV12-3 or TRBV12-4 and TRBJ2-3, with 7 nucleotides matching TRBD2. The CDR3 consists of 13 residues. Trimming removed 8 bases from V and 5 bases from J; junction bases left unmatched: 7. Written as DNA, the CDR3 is TGTGCCAGCGCCCCGGGGGGTGGAGATACGCAGTATTTT. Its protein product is CASAPGGGDTQYF.

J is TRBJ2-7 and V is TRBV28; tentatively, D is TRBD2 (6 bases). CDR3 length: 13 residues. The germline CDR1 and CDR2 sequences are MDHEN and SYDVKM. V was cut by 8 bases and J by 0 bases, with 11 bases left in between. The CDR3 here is CASGTFSSYEQYF. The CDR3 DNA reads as TGTGCCAGCGGGACTTTCAGCTCCTACGAGCAGTACTTC.

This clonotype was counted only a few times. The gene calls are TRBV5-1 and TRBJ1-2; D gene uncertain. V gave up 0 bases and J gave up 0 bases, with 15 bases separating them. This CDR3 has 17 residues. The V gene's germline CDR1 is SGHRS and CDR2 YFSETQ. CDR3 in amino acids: CASSLAAPGGSNYGYTF. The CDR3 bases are TGCGCCAGCAGCTTGGCCGCTCCCGGCGGTTCTAACTATGGCTACACCTTC.

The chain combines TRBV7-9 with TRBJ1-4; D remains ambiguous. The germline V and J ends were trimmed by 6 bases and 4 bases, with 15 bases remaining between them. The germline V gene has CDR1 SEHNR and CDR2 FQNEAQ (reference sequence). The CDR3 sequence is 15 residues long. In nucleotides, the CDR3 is TGTGCCAGCAGTCCAACCCAGAGTCTTAATGAAAAACTGTTTTTT. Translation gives CASSPTQSLNEKLFF.

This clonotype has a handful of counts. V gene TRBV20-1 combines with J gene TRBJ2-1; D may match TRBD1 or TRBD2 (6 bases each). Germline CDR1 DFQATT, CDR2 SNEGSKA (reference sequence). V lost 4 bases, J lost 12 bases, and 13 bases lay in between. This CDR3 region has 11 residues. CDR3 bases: TGCAGTGCTATATACGGGGGCGTGCAGTTCTTC. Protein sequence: CSAIYGGVQFF.

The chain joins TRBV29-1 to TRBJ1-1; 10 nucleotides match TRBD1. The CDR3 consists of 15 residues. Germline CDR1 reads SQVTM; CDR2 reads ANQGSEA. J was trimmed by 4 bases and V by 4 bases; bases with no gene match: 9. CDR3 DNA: TGCAGCGTTGGAAGGGACAGGGGCCGGAGCACTGAAGCTTTCTTT. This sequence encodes CSVGRDRGRSTEAFF.

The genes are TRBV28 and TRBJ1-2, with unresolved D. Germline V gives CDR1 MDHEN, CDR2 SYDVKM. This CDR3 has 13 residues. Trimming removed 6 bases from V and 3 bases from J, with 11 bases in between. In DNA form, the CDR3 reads TGTGCCAGCAGGGGATGGACTGACTATGGCTACACCTTC. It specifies CASRGWTDYGYTF.

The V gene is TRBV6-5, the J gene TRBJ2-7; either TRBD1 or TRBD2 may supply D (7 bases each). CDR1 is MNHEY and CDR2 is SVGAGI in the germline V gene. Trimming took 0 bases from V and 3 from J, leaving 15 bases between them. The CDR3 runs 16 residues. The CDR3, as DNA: TGTGCCAGCAGTTACTCGGGGGGGGACAGACTCTACGAGCAGTACTTC. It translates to CASSYSGGDRLYEQYF.

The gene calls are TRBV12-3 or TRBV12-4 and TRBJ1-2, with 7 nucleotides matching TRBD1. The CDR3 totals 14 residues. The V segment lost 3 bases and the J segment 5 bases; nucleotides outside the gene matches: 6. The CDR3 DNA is TGTGCCAGCAGTTTTAGGGGGCTGGGGTATGGCTACACCTTC. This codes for CASSFRGLGYGYTF.

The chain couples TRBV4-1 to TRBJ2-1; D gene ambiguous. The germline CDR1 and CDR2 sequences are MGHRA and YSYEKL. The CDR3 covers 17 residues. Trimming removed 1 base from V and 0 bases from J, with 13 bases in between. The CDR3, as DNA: TGCGCCAGCAGCCAAGTACCAGCGCGAAGCTCCTACAATGAGCAGTTCTTC. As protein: CASSQVPARSSYNEQFF.